A single sample gave rise to the 20 T cell receptor beta chains below, sequenced in a study of molecular identifiers for immune sequencing clone quantification. MiXCR, applied by TCRdb to the PCR reads, yields one record per CDR3 protein. The sample lists about 630,000 distinct CDR3 sequences, roughly 23% occurring once. Sequencing input: naive CD8+ T cells from blood, with Jurkat cell RNA spiked in. Described subset: FACS-sorted CD8+CD4-CCR7+CD45RA+ naive T cells. Every receptor here comes from a human donor in good health. Some libraries in this study had Jurkat cell RNA spiked in.

About this clonotype: This sequence may be a read error, since a much larger clone differs from it by one base. The V and J genes are TRBV5-1 and TRBJ2-7; 7 bases line up with TRBD2. The germline V gene encodes CDR1 SGHRS and CDR2 YFSETQ. CDR3 length equals 15 residues. The CDR3 bases are TGCGCCGGCAGCTTGGTAGTGGGAGGGGTCGACGAGCAGTACTTC. This encodes CAGSLVVGGVDEQYF.

The rearrangement uses TRBV30 and TRBJ1-2, with TRBD1 matching 8 bases. This CDR3 region has 14 residues. V shed 5 bases, J shed 7 bases, and the junction held 12 bases outside the gene matches. Germline V gene data show CDR1 as GTSNPN and CDR2 as SVGIG (reference sequence). CDR3 DNA sequence: TGTGCCTGGTCCGACAGGGGTCGGGGGTTTGGCTACACCTTC. It is translated as CAWSDRGRGFGYTF.

On this clonotype itself: One end of the junction does not line up with germline, which may come from a read error. This chain joins TRBV29-1 and TRBJ2-1; TRBD2 matches at 14 bases. This CDR3 is built from 15 residues. Germline assignment: CDR1 SQVTM and CDR2 ANQGSEA. CDR3 DNA: TGCAGCGCTGAGGGGACTAGCGGGAGCAGTAATGAACAGTTCTTC. Protein sequence: CSAEGTSGSSNEQFF.

This chain links TRBV20-1 with TRBJ1-4, with a possible D match to TRBD1 (5 bases). The CDR3 runs 16 residues. Trimming took off 5 bases at V and 8 bases at J, with 24 bases between the two ends. Germline V gene data show CDR1 as DFQATT and CDR2 as SNEGSKA (reference sequence). The CDR3 reads CSAGGFIDSRKEKLFF. The CDR3 DNA reads as TGCAGTGCTGGTGGTTTTATTGACAGTAGGAAGGAAAAACTGTTTTTT.

This clonotype appeared a few times. This chain uses TRBV25-1 with TRBJ2-7, with TRBD1 matching over 11 bases. Trimming took 3 bases from V and 4 from J; bases not matched to a gene: 5. Germline V CDR1 and CDR2: MGHDK, SYGVNS. CDR3 length equals 15 residues. The CDR3 sequence is CASSDRTGGSYEQYF. The CDR3 DNA reads as TGTGCCAGCAGTGATCGGACAGGGGGCTCGTACGAGCAGTACTTC.

The chain employs TRBV7-6 and TRBJ2-7; D gene unclear. Trimming stripped 0 bases from V and 6 bases from J, with 9 bases between. The CDR3 is 13 amino acids. The germline gives CDR1 SGHVS, CDR2 FNYEAQ. The CDR3 loop is CASSLAAASEQYF. CDR3 nucleotide sequence: TGTGCCAGCAGCTTAGCGGCGGCGTCCGAGCAGTACTTC.

This clonotype was seen ten or more times. J is TRBJ1-5 and V is TRBV6-1; TRBD1 aligns across 8 bases. The CDR3 contains 16 residues. J was trimmed by 0 bases and V by 6 bases; bases with no gene match: 7. The V gene's germline CDR1 is MNHNS and CDR2 SASEGT. CDR3: CASRKLTGGSNQPQHF. CDR3 DNA sequence: TGTGCCAGCAGGAAACTAACAGGGGGTAGCAATCAGCCCCAGCATTTT.

This clonotype has just a few counts. The chain couples TRBV6-1 to TRBJ2-3; 9 bases agree with TRBD2. CDR3 length equals 16 residues. Germline trimming cut 3 bases from V and 2 bases from J; bases unmatched to any gene: 6. From germline, CDR1 is MNHNS and CDR2 SASEGT. This CDR3 is CASSDGLAGITDTQYF. CDR3 DNA: TGTGCCAGCAGTGATGGCCTAGCGGGGATCACAGATACGCAGTATTTT.

The chain recombines TRBV6-5 with TRBJ2-1; 11 nucleotides align to TRBD2. Per germline, CDR1 MNHEY and CDR2 SVGAGI. V trimming: 2 bases; J trimming: 8 bases; junction bases outside the gene matches: 8. This CDR3 spans 16 amino acids. CDR3 sequence (DNA): TGTGCCAGCAGTTACATTCTAGCGGGGGGCGTCTATGAGCAGTTCTTC. Translated: CASSYILAGGVYEQFF.

V and J are TRBV27 and TRBJ1-3; D call uncertain. The CDR3 is made up of 14 amino acids. Deletions cut 5 bases from V and 0 bases from J, with 8 bases between. The germline V gene has CDR1 MNHEY and CDR2 SMNVEV (reference sequence). CDR3 nucleotides: TGTGCCAGCAGTCCCATCAGCTCTGGAAACACCATATATTTT. It encodes CASSPISSGNTIYF.

This clonotype has a count of ten or more. V gene TRBV7-3 combines with J gene TRBJ2-5; 8 bases match TRBD2. Losses at the gene ends were 5 bases for V and 5 bases for J; bases not matched to a gene: 10. Germline loops: CDR1 SGHTA, CDR2 FQGTGA. CDR3 length: 15 residues. CDR3 sequence reads: CASSPLGTSGETQYF. For the CDR3, the DNA is TGTGCCAGCAGCCCACTAGGGACTAGTGGCGAGACCCAGTACTTC.

Points on this clonotype: With a much larger clone just one base away, this may be a read error. This chain links TRBV5-1 with TRBJ2-5, with D possibly matching TRBD1 (6 bases). The V end was cut by 3 bases, the J end by 1 base, with 10 bases between. The length of the CDR3 is 14 residues. The germline CDR1 and CDR2 sequences are SGHRS and YFSETQ. In DNA form, the CDR3 reads TGCGCCAGCAGCTGGGACAAACCCCAAGAGACCCAGTACTTC. Its protein is CASSWDKPQETQYF. The full variable domain, rest sourced from reference TRBV5-1 and TRBJ2-5, is KAGVTQTPRYLIKTRGQQVTLSCSPISGHRSVSWYQQTPGQGLQFLFEYFSETQRNKGNFPGRFSGRQFSNSRSEMNVSTLELGDSALYLCASSWDKPQETQYFGPGTRLLVL.

Turning to this clonotype: One end of the junction is discordant with germline, which a read error may explain. V gene TRBV7-9 combines with J gene TRBJ2-7, with 8 bases that match TRBD2. The CDR3 totals 20 residues. Germline V lookup: CDR1 SEHNR, CDR2 FQNEAQ (reference sequence). Here the CDR3 reads CASSSQYEREGRGSVHERYF. CDR3 in DNA: TGTGCCAGCAGCTCCCAGTATGAACGGGAGGGCCGAGGATCCGTCCACGAGCGGTACTTC.

This clonotype was observed a handful of times. V gene TRBV5-6 combines with J gene TRBJ2-1; TRBD2 is a possible D gene (5 bases). CDR1 is SGHDT and CDR2 is YYEEEE in the germline V gene. V lost 3 bases and J 4 bases, leaving 20 bases between the germline ends. This CDR3 has 17 residues. CDR3 sequence: CASSSKSGFLIYNEQFF. CDR3 bases: TGTGCCAGCAGCTCCAAGTCGGGGTTTCTTATATACAATGAGCAGTTCTTC.

This clonotype was detected many times. The gene calls are TRBV12-3 or TRBV12-4 and TRBJ2-7, with 9 positions matching TRBD1. Unmatched junction bases numbered 7, after V lost 6 bases and J lost 1 base. The CDR3 has 15 residues. The CDR3 protein is CASSITGQGSYEQYF. As DNA, the CDR3 is TGTGCCAGCAGCATAACGGGACAGGGATCCTACGAGCAGTACTTC.

About this clonotype: Its ends do not fully match the called genes, so a read error is possible. In DNA form, the CDR3 reads TGTGTCAGCAGAGAAGGGGGCATGAACACTGAAGCTTTCTTT. This translates into CVSREGGMNTEAFF. The gene calls are TRBV6-6 and TRBJ1-1; 7 bases are shared with TRBD1. The CDR3 totals 14 residues. Germline V gene sequence: CDR1 MNHNY, CDR2 SVGAGI (reference sequence).

V is TRBV21-1 and J is TRBJ2-2; no check of the table's D call, TRBD1, against the DNA was made. TRBV21-1 is listed as a pseudogene. The CDR3 runs to 17 residues. The CDR3 nucleotides read TGTGCCAGCAGCAACAGGAGTATGCAGGGGGCCACCGGGGAGCTGTTTTTT. Its protein product is CASSNRSMQGATGELFF.

This chain joins TRBV11-2 and TRBJ2-3; D may be TRBD1 (5 bases). Germline values: CDR1 SGHAT, CDR2 FQNNGV. This CDR3 has 15 residues. The V and J ends lost 4 bases and 6 bases respectively, with 17 bases between them. The DNA of the CDR3 is TGTGCCAGCAGCTCCCACCTGACAGACACCGATACGCAGTATTTT. Protein product: CASSSHLTDTDTQYF.

V usage is TRBV20-1 and J usage is TRBJ2-1, with TRBD2 identical over 8 bases. V lost 0 bases, J lost 1 base, and 2 bases stayed unmatched. The CDR3 is 15 residues long. The V gene's germline CDR1 is DFQATT and CDR2 SNEGSKA (reference sequence). The CDR3, as DNA: TGCAGTGCTAGAGATCGGGAGGGGTCCTACAATGAGCAGTTCTTC. Encoded protein: CSARDREGSYNEQFF.

The chain links TRBV10-3 to TRBJ2-4; a weak D match, TRBD1 (6 bases). Germline CDR1 reads ENHRY; CDR2 reads SYGVKD. Trimming stripped 6 bases from V and 0 bases from J, with 30 bases between. The CDR3 consists of 21 residues. CDR3 DNA: TGTGCCATCAGGGAAATTCGGGACACAGTTACTCGACTTCTAGCCAAAAACATTCAGTACTTC. Protein: CAIREIRDTVTRLLAKNIQYF.